Here is one TCR beta chain with its context. Which antigen it targets is not known. Base qualities were left out, and no much larger clone turns up one base away. Sequencing was performed on an Illumina NovaSeq 6000. TCRalpha and TCRbeta cDNA libraries were constructed by 5'RACE with constant-segment primers, with sample barcodes and unique molecular identifiers being introduced. Trizol reagent was used to extract RNA from every sample. The libraries were amplified in two PCR steps, and the second step added a second sample barcode and Illumina TruSeq adapters. Sequencing of libraries was performed on an Illumina NovaSeq with 2 x 150 bp paired-end reads. The original pipeline was this. Reads were demultiplexed and collapsed into UMI-guided consensus sequences with migec v1.2.7. Using mixcr v2.1.11, the UMI consensuses were aligned to TRA and TRB V and J templates and assembled into clonotypes. Expanded or contracted clonotypes were those called significant by both edgeR and NoisET, with noise models trained on biological replicates. For edgeR calls, the thresholds were a false discovery rate-adjusted p below 0.01 and a log2 fold-change of 1. PCA with hierarchical clustering of max-normalized trajectories of the 1000 most abundant clonotypes was used as exploratory dynamics analysis. Each responding clone was given a CD4 or CD8 phenotype based on the CD4+ and CD8+ repertoires, which had been sequenced separately. The public reads were reprocessed in TCRdb via fastp at Q25 and MiXCR, keeping in-frame beta chains. CDR3 protein duplicates are merged, each entry listing the most common genes and DNA. TCRdb's processing, not the study's, gives the V and J calls here. For this sample the table gives about 430,000 distinct CDR3 sequences, of which 18% were detected only once. The ten most abundant clones make up 20% to 25% of the sample.

The record originates from a study of T-cell memory formation after mild COVID-19 (dated by TCRdb to the early 2020s). Notes on the research overall: TCR sequence clusters from the two donors were found to be largely donor specific. Two young, previously healthy adult volunteers made up the cohort, one male and one female. In a couple of donors, T-cell clones that expanded and contracted after mild COVID-19 were followed by sequencing TCRalpha and TCRbeta repertoires longitudinally.

Overall results and qualifications from the work: Some responding clones were detected in pre-infection memory, which suggested that pre-existing cross-reactive memory T cells had joined the SARS-CoV-2 response. From day 15 to 85, contracting clones showed balanced CD4/CD8 phenotypes, whereas a second wave of clones that expanded from day 15 to 37 leaned towards CD4+. SARS-CoV-2 specificity was not confirmed for the second-wave clones peaking on day 37. The study included only a couple of mild cases, and larger cohorts that include severe cases with pre-infection samples were judged to be necessary. Contracting CD4+ clones turned up mainly in the CM and EM memory subsets, whereas EMRA was where CD8+ clones were enriched.

Ficoll-Paque density gradient centrifugation was used to isolate PBMCs. The specimen was PBMCs or a T cell subset sorted from them (not recorded which). The sequence was obtained from a young man who had mild COVID-19 (a few samples of this study predate the infection). The sample titles of this study are shuffled in the database, so cell type and time point are left out; the donor was told from shared clones.

The CDR3 is CASSQESSGDQETQYF. The DNA is as follows: TGTGCCAGCAGCCAAGAATCCAGCGGAGACCAAGAGACCCAGTACTTC. Recombination linked TRBV3-1 to TRBJ2-5; matching of 5 bases hints at TRBD2 as the D gene. The CDR3 measures 16 amino acids from cysteine to phenylalanine. The CDR3 DNA has 48 bases and is translated from base 1. V loses 0 bases of germline sequence and J loses 0 bases, and the interval between the two ends is 11 bases. Via the germline V gene (reference sequence), CDR1 is LGHDT and CDR2 YNNKEL.